This TCR beta chain was recorded in a study of cytomegalovirus exposure and HLA in healthy donors. Study-wide results and caveats: Immune exposure information available was restricted to CMV serostatus. Earlier analysis yielded a pattern in which most TCR beta V segments were productive about 90% or about 30% of the time.

Comment on this clone: Its antigen is not known.

CDR3 length equals 17 residues. Germline V CDR1 and CDR2: LGHNA, YSLEER. V lost 5 bases to trimming and J lost 4 bases; unmatched junction nucleotides: 6. Amplification used 60 Vbeta primers and 13 Jbeta primers. Only in-frame clones appear in the TCRdb table, and some are missing; sequencing was by immunoSEQ multiplex PCR. This table holds 80,000 or so clones, over 60% found once. The sequenced sample consisted of PBMCs. The receptor's source is a man aged 35 to 55 in good health and CMV-seronegative. V usage is TRBV4-3 and J usage is TRBJ2-2; 14 bases are a match to TRBD2. DNA of the CDR3: TGCGCCAGCAGCGGGACTAGCGGGAGTCGAATCACCGGGGAGCTGTTTTTT. It is translated as CASSGTSGSRITGELFF.